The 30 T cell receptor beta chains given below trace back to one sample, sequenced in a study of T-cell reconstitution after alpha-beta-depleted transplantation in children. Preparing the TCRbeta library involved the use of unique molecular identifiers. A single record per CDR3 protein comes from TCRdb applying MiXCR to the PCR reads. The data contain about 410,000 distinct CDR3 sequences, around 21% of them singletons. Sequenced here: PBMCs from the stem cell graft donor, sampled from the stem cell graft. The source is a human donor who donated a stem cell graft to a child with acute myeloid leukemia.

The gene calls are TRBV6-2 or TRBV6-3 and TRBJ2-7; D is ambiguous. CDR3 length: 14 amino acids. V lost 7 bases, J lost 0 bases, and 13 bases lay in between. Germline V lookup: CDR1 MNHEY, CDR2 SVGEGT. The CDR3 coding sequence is TGTGCCAGCACCAGAAGGGCCGACTCCTACGAGCAGTACTTC. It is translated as CASTRRADSYEQYF.

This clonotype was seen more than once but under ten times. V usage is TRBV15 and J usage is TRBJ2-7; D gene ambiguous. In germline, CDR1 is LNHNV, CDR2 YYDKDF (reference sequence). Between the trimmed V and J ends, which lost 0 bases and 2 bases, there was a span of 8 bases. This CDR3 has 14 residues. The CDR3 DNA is TGTGCCACCAGCAGAGATTTGGGGACCTACGAGCAGTACTTC. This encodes CATSRDLGTYEQYF.

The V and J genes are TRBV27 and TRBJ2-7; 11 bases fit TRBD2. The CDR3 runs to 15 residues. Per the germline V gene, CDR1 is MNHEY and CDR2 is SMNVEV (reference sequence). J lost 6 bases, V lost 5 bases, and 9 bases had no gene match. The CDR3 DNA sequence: TGTGCCAGCAGTAGCCCGACTAGCGGGAAGGTCGAGCAGTACTTC. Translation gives CASSSPTSGKVEQYF.

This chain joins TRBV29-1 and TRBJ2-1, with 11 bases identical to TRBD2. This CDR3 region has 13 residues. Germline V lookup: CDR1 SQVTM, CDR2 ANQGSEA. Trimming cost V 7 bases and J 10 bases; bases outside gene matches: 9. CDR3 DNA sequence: TGCAGCGACCAGGAGATAGCGGGGGGGGAGCAGTTCTTC. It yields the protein CSDQEIAGGEQFF.

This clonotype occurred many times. CDR3 in amino acids: CASSTWASGQETQYF. In nucleotides, the CDR3 is TGTGCCAGCAGTACTTGGGCTAGCGGACAAGAGACCCAGTACTTC. V is TRBV12-3 or TRBV12-4 and J is TRBJ2-5, with 7 bases matching TRBD2. CDR3 length: 15 residues. The J segment lost 2 bases and the V segment lost 5 bases, leaving 8 bases of the junction unmatched.

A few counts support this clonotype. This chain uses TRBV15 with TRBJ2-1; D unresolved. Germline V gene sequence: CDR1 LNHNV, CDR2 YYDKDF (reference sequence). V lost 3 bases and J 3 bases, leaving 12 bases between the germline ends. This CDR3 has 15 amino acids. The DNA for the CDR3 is TGTGCCACCAGCAGGGACGCCGCCGACTACAATGAGCAGTTCTTC. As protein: CATSRDAADYNEQFF.

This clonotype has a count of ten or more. The CDR3 here is CASSSFYEQYF. The CDR3 nucleotides are TGTGCCAGCAGCTCCTTCTACGAGCAGTACTTC. The V and J genes are TRBV11-2 and TRBJ2-7; D unclear. Germline V CDR1 and CDR2: SGHAT, FQNNGV. CDR3 length equals 11 residues. Trimming took off 4 bases at V and 3 bases at J, with 4 bases between the two ends.

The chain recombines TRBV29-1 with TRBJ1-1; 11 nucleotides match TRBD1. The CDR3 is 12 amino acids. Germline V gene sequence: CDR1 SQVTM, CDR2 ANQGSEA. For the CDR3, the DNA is TGCAGTGGACAGGGGGCGAACACTGAAGCTTTCTTT. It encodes CSGQGANTEAFF.

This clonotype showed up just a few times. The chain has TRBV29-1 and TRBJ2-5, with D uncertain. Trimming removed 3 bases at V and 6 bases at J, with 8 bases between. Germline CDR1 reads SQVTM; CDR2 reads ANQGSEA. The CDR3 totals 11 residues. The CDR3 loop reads CSVDLAKTQYF. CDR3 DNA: TGCAGCGTTGACCTCGCCAAGACCCAGTACTTC. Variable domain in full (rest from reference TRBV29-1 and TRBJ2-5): SAVISQKPSRDICQRGTSLTIQCQVDSQVTMMFWYRQQPGQSLTLIATANQGSEATYESGFVIDKFPISRPNLTFSTLTVSNMSPEDSSIYLCSVDLAKTQYFGPGTRLLVL.

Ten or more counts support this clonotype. CDR3 in DNA: TGCGCCAGCAGCAGACAGTTCGCTTACAATGAGCAGTTCTTC. Protein sequence: CASSRQFAYNEQFF. The rearrangement joins TRBV5-1 to TRBJ2-1; maybe TRBD1 (5 bases). Germline V gives CDR1 SGHRS, CDR2 YFSETQ. The CDR3 sequence is 14 residues long. Between the trimmed V and J ends, which lost 4 bases and 4 bases, there was a span of 12 bases.

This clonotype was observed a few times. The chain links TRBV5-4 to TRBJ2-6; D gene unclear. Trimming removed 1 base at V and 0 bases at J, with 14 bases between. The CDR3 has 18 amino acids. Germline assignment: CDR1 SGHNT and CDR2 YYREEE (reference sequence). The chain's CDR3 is CASSLSGRISSGANVLTF. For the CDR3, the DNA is TGTGCCAGCAGCTTGTCAGGACGGATTAGCTCTGGGGCCAACGTCCTGACTTTC.

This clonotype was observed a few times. CDR3 protein: CAISESLGLTEAFF. In DNA form, the CDR3 reads TGTGCCATCAGTGAGTCGCTGGGCCTCACTGAAGCTTTCTTT. This chain connects TRBV10-3 to TRBJ1-1, with no clear D. V lost 0 bases and J 4 bases, leaving 9 bases between the germline ends. The CDR3 sequence is 14 residues long. CDR1 is ENHRY and CDR2 is SYGVKD in the germline V gene.

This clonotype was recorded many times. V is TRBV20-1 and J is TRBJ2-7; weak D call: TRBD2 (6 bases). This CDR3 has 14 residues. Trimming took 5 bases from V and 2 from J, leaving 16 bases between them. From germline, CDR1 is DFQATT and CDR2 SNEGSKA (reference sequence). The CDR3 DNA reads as TGCAGTGCTGATAGAAGAGCGGGTACCTACGAGCAGTACTTC. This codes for CSADRRAGTYEQYF.

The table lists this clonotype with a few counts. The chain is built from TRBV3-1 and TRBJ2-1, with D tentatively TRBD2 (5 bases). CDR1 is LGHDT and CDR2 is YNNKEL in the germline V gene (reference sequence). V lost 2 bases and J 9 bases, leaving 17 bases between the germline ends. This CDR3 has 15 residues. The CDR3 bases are TGTGCCAGCAGCCAAAACAAGGGAGTCGCTGGTGAGCAGTTCTTC. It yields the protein CASSQNKGVAGEQFF.

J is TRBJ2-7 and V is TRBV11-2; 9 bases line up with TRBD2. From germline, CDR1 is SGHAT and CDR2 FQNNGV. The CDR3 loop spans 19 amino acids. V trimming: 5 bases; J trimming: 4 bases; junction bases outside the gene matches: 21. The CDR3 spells CASSRGVAGVKVSIYEQYF. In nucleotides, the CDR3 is TGTGCCAGCAGCAGGGGAGTAGCGGGAGTTAAGGTCTCAATTTACGAGCAGTACTTC.

CDR3 in DNA: TGTGCCAGCATTAGACAAGAGACCCAGTACTTC. Translation: CASIRQETQYF. This chain connects TRBV27 to TRBJ2-5; D unclear. The CDR3 runs to 11 residues. The V end was cut by 7 bases, the J end by 2 bases, with 5 bases between. The V gene's germline CDR1 is MNHEY and CDR2 SMNVEV (reference sequence).

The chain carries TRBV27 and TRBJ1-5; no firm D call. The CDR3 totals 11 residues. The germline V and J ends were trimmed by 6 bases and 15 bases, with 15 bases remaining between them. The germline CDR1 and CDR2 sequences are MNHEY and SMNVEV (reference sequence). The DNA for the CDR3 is TGTGCCAGCAGCCGTACATCCTATACGCATTTT. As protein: CASSRTSYTHF.

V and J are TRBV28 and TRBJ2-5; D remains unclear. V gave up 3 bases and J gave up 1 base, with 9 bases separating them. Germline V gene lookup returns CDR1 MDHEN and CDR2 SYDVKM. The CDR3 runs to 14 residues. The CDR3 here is CASSFSPGQETQYF. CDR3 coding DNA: TGTGCCAGCAGTTTCTCTCCAGGCCAAGAGACCCAGTACTTC.

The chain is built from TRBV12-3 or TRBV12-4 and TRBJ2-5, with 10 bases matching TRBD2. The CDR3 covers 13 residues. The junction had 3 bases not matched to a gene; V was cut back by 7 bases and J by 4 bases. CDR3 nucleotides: TGTGCCAGCAAGGGACTAGCGAGAGAGACCCAGTACTTC. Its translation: CASKGLARETQYF.

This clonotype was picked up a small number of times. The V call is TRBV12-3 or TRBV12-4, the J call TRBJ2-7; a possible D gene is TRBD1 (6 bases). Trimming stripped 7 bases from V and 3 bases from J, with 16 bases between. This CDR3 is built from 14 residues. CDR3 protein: CASTQDSPRYEQYF. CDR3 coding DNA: TGTGCCAGCACCCAGGACAGCCCTCGCTACGAGCAGTACTTC.

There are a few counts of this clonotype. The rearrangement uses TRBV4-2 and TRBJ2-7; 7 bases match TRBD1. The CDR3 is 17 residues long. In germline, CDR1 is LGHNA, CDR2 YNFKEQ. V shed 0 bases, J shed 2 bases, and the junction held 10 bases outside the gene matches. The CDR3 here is CASSQDSYSDRAYEQYF. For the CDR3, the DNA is TGTGCCAGCAGCCAAGATAGCTACTCCGACAGGGCCTACGAGCAGTACTTC.

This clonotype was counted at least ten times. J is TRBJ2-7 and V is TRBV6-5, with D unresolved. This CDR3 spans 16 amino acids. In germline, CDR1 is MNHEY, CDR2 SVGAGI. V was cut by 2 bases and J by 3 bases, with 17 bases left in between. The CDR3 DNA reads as TGTGCCAGCAGTTACAAGAGGACCCCCTATAGCTACGAGCAGTACTTC. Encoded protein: CASSYKRTPYSYEQYF.

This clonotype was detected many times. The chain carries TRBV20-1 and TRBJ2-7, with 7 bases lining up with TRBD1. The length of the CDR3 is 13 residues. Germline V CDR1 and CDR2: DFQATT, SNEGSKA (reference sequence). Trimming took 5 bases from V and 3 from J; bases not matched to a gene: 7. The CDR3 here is CSAGDRNIYEQYF. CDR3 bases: TGCAGTGCTGGGGACAGAAATATCTACGAGCAGTACTTC.

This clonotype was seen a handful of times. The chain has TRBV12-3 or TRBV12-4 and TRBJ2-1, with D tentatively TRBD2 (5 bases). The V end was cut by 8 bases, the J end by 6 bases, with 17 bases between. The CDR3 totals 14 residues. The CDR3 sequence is CASLQGSPGNEQFF. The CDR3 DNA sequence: TGTGCCAGCTTGCAAGGGAGTCCAGGCAATGAGCAGTTCTTC.

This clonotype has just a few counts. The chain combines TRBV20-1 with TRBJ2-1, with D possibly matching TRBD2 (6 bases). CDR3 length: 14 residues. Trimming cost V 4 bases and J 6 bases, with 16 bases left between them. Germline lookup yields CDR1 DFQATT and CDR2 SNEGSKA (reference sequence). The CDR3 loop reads CSATSGLQINEQFF. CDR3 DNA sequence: TGCAGTGCTACCTCGGGACTTCAAATCAATGAGCAGTTCTTC.

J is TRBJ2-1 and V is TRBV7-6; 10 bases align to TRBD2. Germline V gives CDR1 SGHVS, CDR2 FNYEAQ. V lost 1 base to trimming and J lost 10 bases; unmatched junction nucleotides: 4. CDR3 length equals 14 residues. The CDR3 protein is CASSLGAGGLEQFF. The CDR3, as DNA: TGTGCCAGCAGCTTAGGAGCGGGAGGGCTAGAGCAGTTCTTC. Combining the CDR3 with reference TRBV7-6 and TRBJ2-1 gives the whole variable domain GAGVSQSPRYKVTKRGQDVALRCDPISGHVSLYWYRQALGQGPEFLTYFNYEAQQDKSGLPNDRFSAERPEGSISTLTIQRTEQRDSAMYRCASSLGAGGLEQFFGPGTRLTVL.

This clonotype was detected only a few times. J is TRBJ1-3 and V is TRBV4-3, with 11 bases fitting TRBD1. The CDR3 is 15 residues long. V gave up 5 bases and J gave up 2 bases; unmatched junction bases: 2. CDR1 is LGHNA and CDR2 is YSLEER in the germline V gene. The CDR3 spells CASSMGQGAGNTIYF. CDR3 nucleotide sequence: TGCGCCAGCAGCATGGGACAGGGGGCTGGAAACACCATATATTTT.

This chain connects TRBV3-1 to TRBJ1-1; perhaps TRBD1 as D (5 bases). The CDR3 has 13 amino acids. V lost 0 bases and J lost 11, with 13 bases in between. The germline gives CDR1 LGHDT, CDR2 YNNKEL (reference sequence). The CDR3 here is CASSQDPGPWAFF. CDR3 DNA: TGTGCCAGCAGCCAAGATCCGGGGCCCTGGGCTTTCTTT.

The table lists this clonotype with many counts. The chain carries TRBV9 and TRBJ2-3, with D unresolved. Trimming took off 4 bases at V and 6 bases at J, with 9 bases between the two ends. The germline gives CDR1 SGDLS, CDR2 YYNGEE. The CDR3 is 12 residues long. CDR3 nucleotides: TGTGCCAGCAGCCCCATGGGGGATACGCAGTATTTT. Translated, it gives CASSPMGDTQYF.

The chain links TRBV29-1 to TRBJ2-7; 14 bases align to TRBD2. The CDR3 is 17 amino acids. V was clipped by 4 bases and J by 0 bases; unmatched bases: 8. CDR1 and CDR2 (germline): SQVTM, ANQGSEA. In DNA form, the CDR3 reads TGCAGCGTTGGAGGACTAGCGGGAGGTCTAAGCTCCTACGAGCAGTACTTC. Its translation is CSVGGLAGGLSSYEQYF.